The rows below give T cell receptor beta chains drawn from one sample of a study of vaccination and CD4 T cells after COVID-19. In TCRdb, the PCR reads were re-called with MiXCR into one record per CDR3 protein. The sample contains thousands of distinct CDR3 sequences, roughly 40% of which appear only once. What these receptors recognize is not known. The sample taken for sequencing was CD4+ T cells from blood, cultured in vitro. These receptors were taken from a human donor in good health. CDR3s leave out the opening cysteine and the closing phenylalanine or tryptophan. A D gene is named only where the DNA matches it firmly.

cdr3_aa d_call j_call v_call
ASSLGQGLTFTEAF TRBD1 TRBJ1-1 TRBV5-1
ASSNRGNYRYT TRBD1 TRBJ1-2 TRBV7-9
AGGGDSANYGYT . TRBJ1-2 TRBV6-2/TRBV6-3
ASSLFFGATEAF . TRBJ1-1 TRBV27
ASSVKQPQH . TRBJ1-5 TRBV28
ASSPGGANGYT . TRBJ1-2 TRBV5-8
ASSPEPGAYEQY . TRBJ2-7 TRBV25-1
ASSVERADTQY . TRBJ2-3 TRBV6-4
ASRDLSGGSSEQF TRBD2 TRBJ2-1 TRBV6-2/TRBV6-3
AIRTLASGNTIY . TRBJ1-3 TRBV10-3
ASSSPGVALGYT . TRBJ1-2 TRBV12-3/TRBV12-4
ASSQPGGERQAF . TRBJ1-1 TRBV7-8
AAVPAGPYEQY . TRBJ2-7 TRBV27
ASSTQGDTEAF TRBD1 TRBJ1-1 TRBV5-1
ASNSDSRTSWGYT . TRBJ1-2 TRBV6-1
ASSLGVRTGGTEAF TRBD1 TRBJ1-1 TRBV7-6
ASSLNGRGDNEQF . TRBJ2-1 TRBV7-9
ASSDEGLYGYT . TRBJ1-2 TRBV25-1
ASSTGTPTEAF . TRBJ1-1 TRBV12-3/TRBV12-4
ASTLGGDRELEMGYT TRBD1 TRBJ1-2 TRBV6-1
SVAGAGDEQF . TRBJ2-1 TRBV20-1
SARGTFTDTQY . TRBJ2-3 TRBV20-1
ASSLSGTVIEAF TRBD1 TRBJ1-1 TRBV7-9
ASSLQEAGGANVLT . TRBJ2-6 TRBV7-9
SARDETVNEAF . TRBJ1-1 TRBV20-1
SARDRITEAF . TRBJ1-1 TRBV20-1
ASSPLAYEQY . TRBJ2-7 TRBV28
ASSAQSNQPQH . TRBJ1-5 TRBV6-1
ASSWTVQETQY . TRBJ2-5 TRBV2
AISDIGQSYGYT . TRBJ1-2 TRBV10-3
STEGEDTETQY . TRBJ2-5 TRBV29-1
ASSTGMGAVYGYT . TRBJ1-2 TRBV5-5
ASSLGGSGSTYEQY . TRBJ2-7 TRBV7-3
ASRPGIDQPQH . TRBJ1-5 TRBV6-1
ASSDNSGGTLDTQY TRBD2 TRBJ2-3 TRBV10-1
ASSGNRKETQY . TRBJ2-5 TRBV2
ASSFVGLGSYEQY . TRBJ2-7 TRBV11-2
ASSEPGQVPSYEQY TRBD1 TRBJ2-7 TRBV7-2
ASSEYRDGFYGYT . TRBJ1-2 TRBV6-1
SAARGQGGGYT TRBD1 TRBJ1-2 TRBV20-1
ASSFRGSTDTQY . TRBJ2-3 TRBV7-9
SGNRGSTDTQY TRBD1 TRBJ2-3 TRBV20-1
ASSFGQEAF . TRBJ1-1 TRBV12-3/TRBV12-4
ATSGTGGYVETQY TRBD1 TRBJ2-5 TRBV19
ASSIGIVPRGTSGQETQY TRBD2 TRBJ2-5 TRBV19
ASSMTSGGYNEQF TRBD2 TRBJ2-1 TRBV3-1